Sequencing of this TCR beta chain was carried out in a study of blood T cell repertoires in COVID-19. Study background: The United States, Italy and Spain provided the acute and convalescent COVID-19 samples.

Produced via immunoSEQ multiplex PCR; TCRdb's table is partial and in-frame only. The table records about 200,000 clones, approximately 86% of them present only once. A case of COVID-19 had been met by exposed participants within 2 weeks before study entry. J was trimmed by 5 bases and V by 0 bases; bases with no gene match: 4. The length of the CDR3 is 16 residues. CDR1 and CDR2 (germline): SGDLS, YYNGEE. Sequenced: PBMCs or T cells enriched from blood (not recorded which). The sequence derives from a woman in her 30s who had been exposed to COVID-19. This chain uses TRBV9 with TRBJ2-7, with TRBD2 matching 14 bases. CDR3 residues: CASSVAGTSGGDEQYF. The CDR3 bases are TGTGCCAGCAGCGTAGCGGGGACTAGCGGGGGTGACGAGCAGTACTTC. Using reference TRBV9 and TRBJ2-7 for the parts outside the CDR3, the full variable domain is DSGVTQTPKHLITATGQRVTLRCSPRSGDLSVYWYQQSLDQGLQFLIQYYNGEERAKGNILERFSAQQFPDLHSELNLSSLELGDSALYFCASSVAGTSGGDEQYFGPGTRLTVT.